One sample yielded the 27 T cell receptor beta chains listed below, sequenced in a study of blood T cell repertoires in COVID-19. Profiled with immunoSEQ multiplex PCR; TCRdb holds only in-frame clones, not every one. The profile shows about 170,000 clones, approximately 81% of them singletons. The sample comprised peripheral blood. These receptor sequences come from a woman of 80 years or more with active or convalescent COVID-19.

The chain uses TRBV28 and TRBJ1-5; the D gene is possibly TRBD1 (5 bases). With 1 base removed from V and 3 bases from J, the gap between germline ends came to 25 bases. Germline V CDR1 and CDR2: MDHEN, SYDVKM. There are 20 residues in the CDR3. CDR3 region: CASSLFEVRRQIRINQPQHF. The CDR3 nucleotides are TGTGCCAGCAGTTTATTCGAGGTAAGGCGACAGATTAGGATCAATCAGCCCCAGCATTTT.

The chain employs TRBV7-9 and TRBJ1-4; D perhaps matches TRBD1 (6 bases). Trimming shortened V by 2 bases and J by 7 bases, and 17 bases separated the two germline ends. Per the germline V gene, CDR1 is SEHNR and CDR2 is FQNEAQ (reference sequence). This CDR3 is built from 16 residues. As DNA, the CDR3 is TGTGCCAGCAGCTTAAAGGAATCCGTGACAGGTGAAAAACTGTTTTTT. The encoded protein is CASSLKESVTGEKLFF. The variable domain in full, completed from reference TRBV7-9 and TRBJ1-4, reads DTGVSQNPRHKITKRGQNVTFRCDPISEHNRLYWYRQTLGQGPEFLTYFQNEAQLEKSRLLSDRFSAERPKGSFSTLEIQRTEQGDSAMYLCASSLKESVTGEKLFFGSGTQLSVL.

This chain uses TRBV19 with TRBJ2-7; D gene unclear. Looked up from germline, CDR1 is LNHDA and CDR2 is SQIVND (reference sequence). This CDR3 comprises 15 residues. Trimming took 1 base from V and 1 from J, leaving 11 bases between them. DNA for the CDR3: TGTGCCAGTAGTATAGTAATGACACCATCCTACGAGCAGTACTTC. This codes for CASSIVMTPSYEQYF.

The rearrangement links TRBV2 to TRBJ1-2; D is uncertain. Germline assignment: CDR1 SNHLY and CDR2 FYNNEI. There are 13 residues in the CDR3. The ends were cut back, 1 base at V and 8 bases at J, with 11 bases in the middle. In DNA form, the CDR3 reads TGTGCCAGCAGTGAAGGGGCAGGTCAGGGCTACACCTTC. Protein: CASSEGAGQGYTF. Using reference TRBV2 and TRBJ1-2 for the parts outside the CDR3, the full variable domain is EPEVTQTPSHQVTQMGQEVILRCVPISNHLYFYWYRQILGQKVEFLVSFYNNEISEKSEIFDDQFSVERPDGSNFTLKIRSTKLEDSAMYFCASSEGAGQGYTFGSGTRLTVV.

The V and J genes are TRBV18 and TRBJ1-1; tentatively, D is TRBD1 (6 bases). Germline V gene data show CDR1 as KGHSH and CDR2 as LQKENI. V dropped 0 bases and J dropped 3 bases, with 14 bases sitting between them. CDR3 size: 16 residues. CDR3 in amino acids: CASSPPNGGTHTEAFF. The CDR3 nucleotides are TGTGCCAGCTCACCACCTAACGGTGGGACACACACTGAAGCTTTCTTT.

This sequence joins TRBV14 and TRBJ1-4; 7 nucleotides align to TRBD1. J lost 3 bases, V lost 6 bases, and 10 bases had no gene match. The CDR3 totals 16 residues. CDR1 and CDR2 (germline): SGHDN, FVKESK. For the CDR3, the DNA is TGTGCCAGCAGACGAACAGGGGATCTAGCTAATGAAAAACTGTTTTTT. Its protein product is CASRRTGDLANEKLFF.

The V gene is TRBV6-6, the J gene TRBJ1-2, with D possibly TRBD1 on 6 matching bases. Germline loops: CDR1 MNHNY, CDR2 SVGAGI (reference sequence). Trimming took off 6 bases at V and 0 bases at J, with 11 bases between the two ends. This CDR3 has 14 amino acids. The CDR3 DNA reads as TGTGCCAGCAGCCCCCCAGGGGCTAACTATGGCTACACCTTC. It codes for CASSPPGANYGYTF.

The J gene is TRBJ2-7, the V gene TRBV6-5, with a tentative D call TRBD1 (5 bases). This CDR3 has 11 residues. Trimming removed 11 bases from V and 3 bases from J, with 11 bases in between. The germline CDR1 and CDR2 sequences are MNHEY and SVGAGI. The CDR3 sequence is CAGDSSYEQYF. CDR3 in DNA: TGTGCCGGAGACAGCAGCTACGAGCAGTACTTC.

The chain uses TRBV6-5 and TRBJ2-3, with 8 positions matching TRBD1. The CDR3 sequence is 16 residues long. The germline gives CDR1 MNHEY, CDR2 SVGAGI. The V and J ends lost 0 bases and 2 bases, in that order; junction bases with no gene match: 4. This CDR3 is CASSYSPGQVTDTQYF. In DNA form, the CDR3 reads TGTGCCAGCAGTTACTCTCCGGGACAGGTCACAGATACGCAGTATTTT.

Worth noting for this clone: Within the sample, other DNA sequences also encode this same CDR3. The J gene is TRBJ2-7, the V gene TRBV5-1; 9 bases align to TRBD1. Germline CDR1 is SGHRS and CDR2 is YFSETQ. This CDR3 has 14 amino acids. V trimming: 0 bases; J trimming: 4 bases; junction bases outside the gene matches: 2. The CDR3 loop is CASSLGGQGYEQYF. Written as DNA, the CDR3 is TGCGCCAGCAGCTTGGGGGGACAGGGTTACGAGCAGTACTTC. The entire variable domain, with the rest obtained from reference TRBV5-1 and TRBJ2-7, is as follows: KAGVTQTPRYLIKTRGQQVTLSCSPISGHRSVSWYQQTPGQGLQFLFEYFSETQRNKGNFPGRFSGRQFSNSRSEMNVSTLELGDSALYLCASSLGGQGYEQYFGPGTRLTVT.

V gene TRBV6-6 combines with J gene TRBJ2-7; 14 positions match TRBD2. The germline CDR1 and CDR2 sequences are MNHNY and SVGAGI (reference sequence). The CDR3 length is 19 residues. V was pared by 5 bases and J by 4 bases, with 16 bases of the junction left unmatched. In DNA, the CDR3 is TGTGCCAGCAGTCCCCAACGTAGCGGGACTAGCGGGAGTAGGTACGAGCAGTACTTC. Translating gives CASSPQRSGTSGSRYEQYF.

This clone was observed a few times. The rearrangement joins TRBV14 to TRBJ1-1, with 11 nucleotides matching TRBD1. Per germline, CDR1 SGHDN and CDR2 FVKESK. J lost 2 bases, V lost 4 bases, and 3 bases had no gene match. CDR3 length: 15 residues. This CDR3 reads CASSRGTGGNTEAFF. CDR3 nucleotide sequence: TGTGCCAGCAGCCGCGGGACAGGGGGTAACACTGAAGCTTTCTTT. Combining the CDR3 with reference TRBV14 and TRBJ1-1 gives the whole variable domain EAGVTQFPSHSVIEKGQTVTLRCDPISGHDNLYWYRRVMGKEIKFLLHFVKESKQDESGMPNNRFLAERTGGTYSTLKVQPAELEDSGVYFCASSRGTGGNTEAFFGQGTRLTVV.

The chain couples TRBV6-5 to TRBJ2-1, with TRBD1 matching over 7 bases. CDR1 is MNHEY, CDR2 SVGAGI, per germline. Trimming at V came to 6 bases and at J to 4 bases, leaving 9 bases not matched to a gene. The CDR3 loop spans 15 amino acids. This chain's CDR3 is CASRANDRVYNEQFF. CDR3 in DNA: TGTGCCAGCAGAGCGAATGACAGGGTTTACAATGAGCAGTTCTTC.

This chain links TRBV6-5 with TRBJ1-2; tentative D call: TRBD1 (6 bases). Deletions cut 5 bases from V and 5 bases from J, with 15 bases between. From germline, CDR1 is MNHEY and CDR2 SVGAGI. This CDR3 has 14 residues. The CDR3 bases are TGTGCCAGCAGTCGCGACAGGACGAGTTATGGCTACACCTTC. Translated: CASSRDRTSYGYTF.

The V call is TRBV5-5, the J call TRBJ1-1; 9 bases line up with TRBD1. The CDR3 length is 16 residues. The germline V gene has CDR1 SGHKS and CDR2 YYEKEE (reference sequence). With 4 bases clipped from V and 10 bases from J, the junction kept 17 bases outside the gene matches. The CDR3 nucleotides are TGTGCCAGCAGCCTACAGGGGGCGGGGAGGGTACTCCCAGCTTTCTTT. Protein: CASSLQGAGRVLPAFF.

The V and J genes are TRBV4-1 and TRBJ2-6; 11 bases align to TRBD1. Germline-derived CDR1 and CDR2 are MGHRA and YSYEKL. CDR3 length: 18 amino acids. The V segment lost 4 bases and the J segment 1 base; nucleotides outside the gene matches: 6. For the CDR3, the DNA is TGCGCCAGCAGCCGTGGACAGGGGGCAGCGTCTGGGGCCAACGTCCTGACTTTC. Translation: CASSRGQGAASGANVLTF.

This chain links TRBV14 with TRBJ2-3; TRBD2 matches at 10 bases. J was trimmed by 8 bases and V by 3 bases; bases with no gene match: 5. The length of the CDR3 is 14 residues. The germline V gene has CDR1 SGHDN and CDR2 FVKESK. CDR3 in DNA: TGTGCCAGCAGCCAGCTAGCGGGAGTTGGTACGCAGTATTTT. It specifies CASSQLAGVGTQYF.

The chain links TRBV28 to TRBJ1-4; 10 bases align to TRBD1. In germline, CDR1 is MDHEN, CDR2 SYDVKM. V lost 2 bases to trimming and J lost 7 bases; unmatched junction nucleotides: 4. CDR3 length: 15 amino acids. The CDR3 DNA is TGTGCCAGCAGTTTACGGACAGGGGGAGCTGAAAAACTGTTTTTT. It is translated as CASSLRTGGAEKLFF.

The V gene is TRBV2, the J gene TRBJ1-1; TRBD1 matches 10 bases. The junction had 7 bases not matched to a gene; V was cut back by 6 bases and J by 6 bases. The CDR3 length is 14 residues. Germline V gives CDR1 SNHLY, CDR2 FYNNEI. CDR3 DNA: TGTGCCAGCAGGCCGGGACAGGGGTTCCCTGAAGCTTTCTTT. Its translation: CASRPGQGFPEAFF.

The chain carries TRBV7-9 and TRBJ2-2; no clear D. Germline-derived CDR1 and CDR2 are SEHNR and FQNEAQ (reference sequence). The CDR3 sequence is 13 residues long. Deletions cut 3 bases from V and 4 bases from J, with 6 bases between. In nucleotides, the CDR3 is TGTGCCAGCAGCTTTGTCAGCACCGGGGAGCTGTTTTTT. Translating gives CASSFVSTGELFF.

This rearrangement joins TRBV30 to TRBJ2-2; 12 bases are shared with TRBD2. The CDR3 spans 18 residues. The ends lost 4 bases at V and 1 base at J; junction bases unmatched: 10. The germline gives CDR1 GTSNPN, CDR2 SVGIG (reference sequence). The CDR3 bases are TGTGCCTGGATACCCGGACTAGCGGGAATCGGGAACACCGGGGAGCTGTTTTTT. This codes for CAWIPGLAGIGNTGELFF.

The rearrangement uses TRBV29-1 and TRBJ1-1; 8 bases are shared with TRBD1. V shed 4 bases, J shed 11 bases, and the junction held 9 bases outside the gene matches. CDR1 SQVTM and CDR2 ANQGSEA come from the germline V gene. The CDR3 extends over 12 amino acids. The CDR3 bases are TGCAGCGTTGCGGGACAGGCCCGCGATGCTTTCTTT. Protein sequence: CSVAGQARDAFF.

This clone has more than one count but fewer than ten. The chain combines TRBV7-9 with TRBJ1-1; 9 bases agree with TRBD1. Looked up from germline, CDR1 is SEHNR and CDR2 is FQNEAQ (reference sequence). The junction had 8 bases not matched to a gene; V was cut back by 1 base and J by 11 bases. The CDR3 length is 14 residues. The CDR3 is CASSLGDYRGQAFF. DNA for the CDR3: TGTGCCAGCAGCTTAGGGGATTACAGGGGGCAGGCTTTCTTT.

The chain has TRBV11-2 and TRBJ1-1; 7 bases align to TRBD1. CDR1 SGHAT and CDR2 FQNNGV come from the germline V gene. The junction had 15 bases not matched to a gene; V was cut back by 5 bases and J by 3 bases. The CDR3 spans 17 residues. CDR3 loop: CASSLLTGWVRHTEAFF. CDR3 DNA sequence: TGTGCCAGCAGCCTTTTGACAGGGTGGGTGAGGCACACTGAAGCTTTCTTT.

The chain uses TRBV2 and TRBJ2-3; TRBD2 aligns across 11 bases. V lost 6 bases to trimming and J lost 4 bases; unmatched junction nucleotides: 6. CDR3 length: 15 residues. CDR1 SNHLY and CDR2 FYNNEI come from the germline V gene. The CDR3 sequence: CASRLLAGAADTQYF. In nucleotides, the CDR3 is TGTGCCAGCAGGTTACTAGCGGGAGCGGCAGATACGCAGTATTTT.

The chain joins TRBV7-2 to TRBJ2-1; D is possibly TRBD1 (5 bases). Germline CDR1 is SGHTA and CDR2 is FQGNSA. The V gene lost 1 base and the J gene lost 6 bases, with 10 bases spanning the gap. The CDR3 has 14 amino acids. CDR3 sequence: CASSLVKGFNEQFF. The CDR3 region has the DNA TGTGCCAGCAGCTTAGTTAAGGGGTTCAATGAGCAGTTCTTC. The whole variable domain, filled in from reference TRBV7-2 and TRBJ2-1, reads GAGVSQSPSNKVTEKGKDVELRCDPISGHTALYWYRQSLGQGLEFLIYFQGNSAPDKSGLPSDRFSAERTGGSVSTLTIQRTQQEDSAVYLCASSLVKGFNEQFFGPGTRLTVL.

This clone was recorded once. A read error may account for a junction end that differs from germline. This sequence joins TRBV5-4 and TRBJ1-2; D is uncertain. The CDR3 has 16 amino acids. Germline CDR1 is SGHNT and CDR2 is YYREEE (reference sequence). CDR3 sequence (DNA): TGTGCCAGCAGCTTGGGAGTAGCGAGGGCGGACTATGGCCACACCTTC. It translates to CASSLGVARADYGHTF.